These T cell receptor beta chains were read from a single sample in a study of T cell responses to AZD1222 COVID-19 vaccine. Assay: immunoSEQ multiplex PCR; the TCRdb copy retains only in-frame clones and omits some. This table has about 120,000 clones, approximately 90% appearing once. The sequencing used peripheral blood, collected on day 0 of AZD1222 vaccination. These receptors were collected from an adult in good health. The CDR3 runs from the conserved cysteine through the conserved F or W. The D gene is left open where the match is weak. Clone size is stated in some rows and not others, as once, few, many or a class when expanded.

cdr3_length	clone_size	d_call	v_call	j_call	cdr3_aa	cdr3_nt
15	once	.	TRBV11-2	TRBJ1-6	CASSLQAVYNSPLHF	TGTGCCAGCAGCTTACAGGCGGTCTATAATTCACCCCTCCACTTT
16	.	.	TRBV11-2	TRBJ2-7	CASSPAHTGPNYEQYF	TGTGCCAGCAGCCCGGCCCACACGGGACCAAACTACGAGCAGTACTTC
15	.	TRBD1	TRBV19	TRBJ2-1	CASSVRQGWDNEQFF	TGTGCCAGTAGTGTTCGACAGGGTTGGGACAATGAGCAGTTCTTC
16	.	TRBD1	TRBV24-1	TRBJ2-7	CATSDTRQGASNEQYF	TGTGCCACCAGTGATACTAGACAGGGGGCGAGCAACGAGCAGTACTTC
15	.	.	TRBV18	TRBJ1-4	CASSVQGTTNEKLFF	TGTGCCAGCTCTGTACAGGGCACAACTAATGAAAAACTGTTTTTT
13	few	.	TRBV30	TRBJ1-2	CAYRGGWDYGYTF	TGTGCCTACCGCGGGGGTTGGGACTATGGCTACACCTTC
16	.	TRBD1	TRBV25-1	TRBJ1-2	CASRPGQAVANYGYTF	TGTGCCAGCAGACCGGGACAGGCGGTAGCTAACTATGGCTACACCTTC
16	once	.	TRBV7-3	TRBJ2-1	CASSSNRVLTRNEQFF	TGTGCCAGCAGCTCAAACAGGGTTTTGACGAGAAATGAGCAGTTCTTC
15	.	.	TRBV2	TRBJ1-5	CASSEWGTRTSPQHF	TGTGCCAGCAGTGAATGGGGGACAAGGACATCGCCCCAGCATTTT
14	.	TRBD1	TRBV6-2/TRBV6-3	TRBJ1-1	CASSDRDRDAEAFF	TGTGCCAGCAGTGACCGGGACAGGGACGCTGAAGCTTTCTTT
14	few	.	TRBV12-5	TRBJ1-1	CASGLPPPSTEAFF	TGTGCTAGTGGTTTGCCCCCTCCGAGTACTGAAGCTTTCTTT
14	.	.	TRBV7-2	TRBJ1-2	CATTKPTSNYGYTF	TGTGCCACCACCAAGCCAACATCTAACTATGGCTACACCTTC
14	.	.	TRBV6-5	TRBJ2-5	CASSYSRQGGTQYF	TGTGCCAGCAGTTACTCGAGGCAGGGAGGGACCCAGTACTTC
14	.	TRBD1	TRBV6-1	TRBJ1-2	CASSDPTGDYGYTF	TGTGCCAGCAGTGACCCGACAGGGGACTATGGCTACACCTTC